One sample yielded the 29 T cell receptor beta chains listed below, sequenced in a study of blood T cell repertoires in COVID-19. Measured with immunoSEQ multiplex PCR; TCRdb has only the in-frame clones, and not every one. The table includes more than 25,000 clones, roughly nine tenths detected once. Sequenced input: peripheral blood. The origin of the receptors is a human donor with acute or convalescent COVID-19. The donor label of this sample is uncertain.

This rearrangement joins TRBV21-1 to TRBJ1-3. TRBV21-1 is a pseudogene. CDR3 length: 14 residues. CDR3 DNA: TGTGCCAGCAGCAAAGAGCCTACCGTAAACACCATATATTTT. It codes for CASSKEPTVNTIYF.

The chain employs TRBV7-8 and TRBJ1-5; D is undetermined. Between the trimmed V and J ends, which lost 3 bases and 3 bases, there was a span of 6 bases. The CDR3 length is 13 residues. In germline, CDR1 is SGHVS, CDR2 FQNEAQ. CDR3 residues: CASSFSHNQPQHF. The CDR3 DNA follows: TGTGCCAGCAGCTTCTCACACAATCAGCCCCAGCATTTT.

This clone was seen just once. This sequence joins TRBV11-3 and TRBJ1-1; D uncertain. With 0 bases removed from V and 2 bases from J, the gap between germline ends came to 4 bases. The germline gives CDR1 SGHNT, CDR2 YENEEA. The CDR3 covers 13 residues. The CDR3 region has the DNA TGTGCCAGCAGCTTAGACCTCAACACTGAAGCTTTCTTT. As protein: CASSLDLNTEAFF.

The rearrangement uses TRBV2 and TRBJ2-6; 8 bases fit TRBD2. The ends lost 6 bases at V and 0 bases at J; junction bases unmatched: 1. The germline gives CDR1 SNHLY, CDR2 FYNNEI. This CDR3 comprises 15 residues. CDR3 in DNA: TGTGCCAGCAGCCGGGGGGGCTCTGGGGCCAACGTCCTGACTTTC. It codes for CASSRGGSGANVLTF. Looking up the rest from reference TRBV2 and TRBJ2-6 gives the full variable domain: EPEVTQTPSHQVTQMGQEVILRCVPISNHLYFYWYRQILGQKVEFLVSFYNNEISEKSEIFDDQFSVERPDGSNFTLKIRSTKLEDSAMYFCASSRGGSGANVLTFGAGSRLTVL.

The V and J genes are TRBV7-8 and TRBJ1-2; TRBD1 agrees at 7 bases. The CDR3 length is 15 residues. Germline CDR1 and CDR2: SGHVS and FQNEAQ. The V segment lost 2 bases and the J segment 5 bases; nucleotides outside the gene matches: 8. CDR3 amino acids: CASSLRLQGEYGYTF. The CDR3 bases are TGTGCCAGCAGCTTACGTCTCCAGGGGGAGTATGGCTACACCTTC.

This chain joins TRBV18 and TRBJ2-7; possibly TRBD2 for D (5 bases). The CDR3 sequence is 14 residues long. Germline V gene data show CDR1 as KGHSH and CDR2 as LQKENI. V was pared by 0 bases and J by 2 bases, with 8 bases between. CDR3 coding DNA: TGTGCCAGCTCACCACCTAGAGGGACCTACGAGCAGTACTTC. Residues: CASSPPRGTYEQYF.

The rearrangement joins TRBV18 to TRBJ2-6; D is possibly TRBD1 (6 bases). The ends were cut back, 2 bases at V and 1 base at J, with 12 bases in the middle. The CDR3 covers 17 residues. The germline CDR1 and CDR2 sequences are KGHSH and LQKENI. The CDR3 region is CASSPVQGESGANVLTF. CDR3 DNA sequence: TGTGCCAGCTCACCAGTACAGGGAGAATCTGGGGCCAACGTCCTGACTTTC.

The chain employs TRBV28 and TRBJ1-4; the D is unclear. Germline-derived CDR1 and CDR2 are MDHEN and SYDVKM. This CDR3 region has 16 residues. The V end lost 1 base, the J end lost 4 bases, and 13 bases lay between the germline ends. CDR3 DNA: TGTGCCAGCAGTTTATACGAACAGAAGATTAATGAAAAACTGTTTTTT. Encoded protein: CASSLYEQKINEKLFF.

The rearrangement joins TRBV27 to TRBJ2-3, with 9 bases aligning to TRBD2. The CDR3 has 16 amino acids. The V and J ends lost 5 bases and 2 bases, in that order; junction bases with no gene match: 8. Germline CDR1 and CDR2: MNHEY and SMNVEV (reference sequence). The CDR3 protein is CASSQSSGAPTDTQYF. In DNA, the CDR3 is TGTGCCAGCAGTCAATCTAGCGGGGCCCCCACAGATACGCAGTATTTT.

CDR3: CASSGGGTEAFF. As DNA, the CDR3 is TGTGCCAGCAGTGGAGGGGGCACTGAAGCTTTCTTT. The chain joins TRBV25-1 to TRBJ1-1; possibly TRBD1 for D (6 bases). Per germline, CDR1 MGHDK and CDR2 SYGVNS. The CDR3 is 12 amino acids. Trimming took 4 bases from V and 4 from J, leaving 7 bases between them.

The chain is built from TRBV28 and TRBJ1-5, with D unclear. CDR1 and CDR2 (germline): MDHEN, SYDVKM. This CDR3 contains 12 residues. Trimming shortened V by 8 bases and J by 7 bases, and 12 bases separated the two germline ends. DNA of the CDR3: TGTGCCAGCCGTAAGGGAGTCCAGCCCCAGCATTTT. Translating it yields CASRKGVQPQHF.

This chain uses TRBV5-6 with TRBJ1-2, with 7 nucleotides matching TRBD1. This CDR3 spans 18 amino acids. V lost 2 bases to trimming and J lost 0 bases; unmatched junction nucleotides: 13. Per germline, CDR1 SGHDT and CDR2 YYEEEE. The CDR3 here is CASSLIPGQRRTNYGYTF. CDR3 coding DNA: TGTGCCAGCAGCTTAATACCGGGACAGCGGAGGACTAACTATGGCTACACCTTC.

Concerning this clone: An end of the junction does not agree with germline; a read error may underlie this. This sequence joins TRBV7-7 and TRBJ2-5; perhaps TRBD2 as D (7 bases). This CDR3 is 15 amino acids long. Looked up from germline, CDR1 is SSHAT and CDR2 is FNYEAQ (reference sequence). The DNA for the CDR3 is TGTGCTAGCAGCTTAGTCGGGGGGCAAGTGGAGACCCAGTACTTC. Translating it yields CASSLVGGQVETQYF.

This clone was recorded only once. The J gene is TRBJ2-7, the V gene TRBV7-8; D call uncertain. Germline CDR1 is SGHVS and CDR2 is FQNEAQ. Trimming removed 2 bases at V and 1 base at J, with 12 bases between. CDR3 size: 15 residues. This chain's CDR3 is CASSLHELSSYEQYF. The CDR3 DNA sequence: TGTGCCAGCAGCTTACACGAACTATCTTCCTACGAGCAGTACTTC.

The CDR3 reads CASSQIARGGAGSYNEQFF. In nucleotides, the CDR3 is TGTGCCAGCAGCCAAATTGCTCGCGGGGGGGCCGGCTCCTACAATGAGCAGTTCTTC. The chain joins TRBV3-1 (or the pseudogene TRBV3-2) to TRBJ2-1; TRBD2 matches at 9 bases. V dropped 2 bases and J dropped 0; count of bases not matched to a gene: 11. The V gene's germline CDR1 is LGHDT and CDR2 YNNKEL (reference sequence). The CDR3 is 19 residues long.

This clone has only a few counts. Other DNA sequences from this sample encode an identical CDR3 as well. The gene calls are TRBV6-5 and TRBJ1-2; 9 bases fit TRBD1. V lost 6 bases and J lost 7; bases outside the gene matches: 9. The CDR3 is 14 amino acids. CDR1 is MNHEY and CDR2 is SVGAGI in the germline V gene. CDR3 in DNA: TGTGCCAGCAGGAGACAGGGGGGTCGGGGTGGCTACACCTTC. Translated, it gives CASRRQGGRGGYTF.

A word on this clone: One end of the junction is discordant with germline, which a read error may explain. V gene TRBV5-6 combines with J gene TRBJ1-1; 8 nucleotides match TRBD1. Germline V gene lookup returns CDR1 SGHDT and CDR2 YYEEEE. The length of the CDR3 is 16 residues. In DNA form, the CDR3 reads TGTGCCCGCAGCTTGTCCGGGCAGGGGGCGAACACTGAAGCTTTCTTT. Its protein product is CARSLSGQGANTEAFF.

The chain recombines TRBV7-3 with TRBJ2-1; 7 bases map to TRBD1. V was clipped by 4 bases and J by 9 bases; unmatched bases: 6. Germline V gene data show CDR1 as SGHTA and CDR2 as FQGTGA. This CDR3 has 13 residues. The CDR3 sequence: CASSSTGNGEQFF. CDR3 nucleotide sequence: TGTGCCAGCAGCTCGACAGGGAACGGTGAGCAGTTCTTC.

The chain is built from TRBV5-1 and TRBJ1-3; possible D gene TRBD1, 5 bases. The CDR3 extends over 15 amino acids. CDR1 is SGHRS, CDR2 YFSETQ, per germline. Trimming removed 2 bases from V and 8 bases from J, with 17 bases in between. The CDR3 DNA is TGCGCCAGCAGCTTAAACGTCGGCGGAGGGGACACCATATATTTT. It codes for CASSLNVGGGDTIYF. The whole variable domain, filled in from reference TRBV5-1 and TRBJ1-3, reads KAGVTQTPRYLIKTRGQQVTLSCSPISGHRSVSWYQQTPGQGLQFLFEYFSETQRNKGNFPGRFSGRQFSNSRSEMNVSTLELGDSALYLCASSLNVGGGDTIYFGEGSWLTVV.

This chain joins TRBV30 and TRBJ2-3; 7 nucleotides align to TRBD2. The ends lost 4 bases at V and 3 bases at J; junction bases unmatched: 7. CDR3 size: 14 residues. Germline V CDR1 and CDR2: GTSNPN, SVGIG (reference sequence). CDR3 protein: CAWIVGGPTDTQYF. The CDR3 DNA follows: TGTGCCTGGATCGTGGGAGGGCCGACAGATACGCAGTATTTT.

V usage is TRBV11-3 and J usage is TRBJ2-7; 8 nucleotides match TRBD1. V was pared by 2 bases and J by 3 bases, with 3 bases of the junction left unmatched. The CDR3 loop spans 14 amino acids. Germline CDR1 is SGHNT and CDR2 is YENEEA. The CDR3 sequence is CASSLHTGGYEQYF. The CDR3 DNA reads TGTGCCAGCAGCTTACATACAGGGGGCTACGAGCAGTACTTC.

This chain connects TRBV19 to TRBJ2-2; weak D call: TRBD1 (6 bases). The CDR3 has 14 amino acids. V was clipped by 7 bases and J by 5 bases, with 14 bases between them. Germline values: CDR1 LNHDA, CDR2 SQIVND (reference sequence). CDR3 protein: CASKEGVKTGELFF. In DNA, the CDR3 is TGTGCCAGTAAAGAGGGGGTCAAAACCGGGGAGCTGTTTTTT.

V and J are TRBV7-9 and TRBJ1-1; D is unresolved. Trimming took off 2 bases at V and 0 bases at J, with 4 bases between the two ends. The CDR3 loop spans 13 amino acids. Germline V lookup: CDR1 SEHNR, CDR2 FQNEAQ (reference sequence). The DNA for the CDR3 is TGTGCCAGCAGCTTATCGTTGAACACTGAAGCTTTCTTT. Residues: CASSLSLNTEAFF.

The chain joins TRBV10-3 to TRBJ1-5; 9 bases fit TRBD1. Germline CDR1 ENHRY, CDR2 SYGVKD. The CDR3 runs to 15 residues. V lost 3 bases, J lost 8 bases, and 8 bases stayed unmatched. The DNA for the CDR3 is TGTGCCATCAGTGACACCGGGACAGGGTTTGAGCCCCAGCATTTT. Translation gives CAISDTGTGFEPQHF.

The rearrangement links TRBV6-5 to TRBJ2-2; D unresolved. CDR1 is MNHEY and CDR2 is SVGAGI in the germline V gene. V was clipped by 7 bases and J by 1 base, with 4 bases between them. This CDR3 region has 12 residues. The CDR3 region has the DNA TGTGCCAGCAAGCGGAACACCGGGGAGCTGTTTTTT. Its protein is CASKRNTGELFF.

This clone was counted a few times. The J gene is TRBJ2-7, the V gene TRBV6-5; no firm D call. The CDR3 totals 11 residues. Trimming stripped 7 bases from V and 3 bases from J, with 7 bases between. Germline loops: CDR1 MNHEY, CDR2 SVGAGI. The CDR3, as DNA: TGTGCCAGCATTAAGAGCTACGAGCAGTACTTC. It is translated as CASIKSYEQYF.

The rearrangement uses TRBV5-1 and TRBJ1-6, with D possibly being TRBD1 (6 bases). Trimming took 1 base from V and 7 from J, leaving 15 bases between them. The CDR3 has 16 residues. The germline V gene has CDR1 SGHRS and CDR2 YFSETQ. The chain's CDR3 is CASSLFLGTTNSPLHF. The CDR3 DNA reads TGCGCCAGCAGCTTGTTTCTTGGGACAACAAATTCACCCCTCCACTTT.

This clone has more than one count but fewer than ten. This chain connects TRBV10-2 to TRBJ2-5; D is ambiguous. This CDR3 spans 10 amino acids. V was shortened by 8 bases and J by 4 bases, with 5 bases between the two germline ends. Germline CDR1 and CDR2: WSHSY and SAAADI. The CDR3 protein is CASYGETQYF. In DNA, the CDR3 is TGCGCCAGCTACGGAGAGACCCAGTACTTC.

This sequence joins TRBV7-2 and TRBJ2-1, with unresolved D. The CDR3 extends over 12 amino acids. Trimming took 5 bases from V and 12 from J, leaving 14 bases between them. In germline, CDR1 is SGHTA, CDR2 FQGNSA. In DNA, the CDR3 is TGTGCCAGCAGCCGCCCTAGTGGCGTGCAGTTCTTC. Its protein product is CASSRPSGVQFF.